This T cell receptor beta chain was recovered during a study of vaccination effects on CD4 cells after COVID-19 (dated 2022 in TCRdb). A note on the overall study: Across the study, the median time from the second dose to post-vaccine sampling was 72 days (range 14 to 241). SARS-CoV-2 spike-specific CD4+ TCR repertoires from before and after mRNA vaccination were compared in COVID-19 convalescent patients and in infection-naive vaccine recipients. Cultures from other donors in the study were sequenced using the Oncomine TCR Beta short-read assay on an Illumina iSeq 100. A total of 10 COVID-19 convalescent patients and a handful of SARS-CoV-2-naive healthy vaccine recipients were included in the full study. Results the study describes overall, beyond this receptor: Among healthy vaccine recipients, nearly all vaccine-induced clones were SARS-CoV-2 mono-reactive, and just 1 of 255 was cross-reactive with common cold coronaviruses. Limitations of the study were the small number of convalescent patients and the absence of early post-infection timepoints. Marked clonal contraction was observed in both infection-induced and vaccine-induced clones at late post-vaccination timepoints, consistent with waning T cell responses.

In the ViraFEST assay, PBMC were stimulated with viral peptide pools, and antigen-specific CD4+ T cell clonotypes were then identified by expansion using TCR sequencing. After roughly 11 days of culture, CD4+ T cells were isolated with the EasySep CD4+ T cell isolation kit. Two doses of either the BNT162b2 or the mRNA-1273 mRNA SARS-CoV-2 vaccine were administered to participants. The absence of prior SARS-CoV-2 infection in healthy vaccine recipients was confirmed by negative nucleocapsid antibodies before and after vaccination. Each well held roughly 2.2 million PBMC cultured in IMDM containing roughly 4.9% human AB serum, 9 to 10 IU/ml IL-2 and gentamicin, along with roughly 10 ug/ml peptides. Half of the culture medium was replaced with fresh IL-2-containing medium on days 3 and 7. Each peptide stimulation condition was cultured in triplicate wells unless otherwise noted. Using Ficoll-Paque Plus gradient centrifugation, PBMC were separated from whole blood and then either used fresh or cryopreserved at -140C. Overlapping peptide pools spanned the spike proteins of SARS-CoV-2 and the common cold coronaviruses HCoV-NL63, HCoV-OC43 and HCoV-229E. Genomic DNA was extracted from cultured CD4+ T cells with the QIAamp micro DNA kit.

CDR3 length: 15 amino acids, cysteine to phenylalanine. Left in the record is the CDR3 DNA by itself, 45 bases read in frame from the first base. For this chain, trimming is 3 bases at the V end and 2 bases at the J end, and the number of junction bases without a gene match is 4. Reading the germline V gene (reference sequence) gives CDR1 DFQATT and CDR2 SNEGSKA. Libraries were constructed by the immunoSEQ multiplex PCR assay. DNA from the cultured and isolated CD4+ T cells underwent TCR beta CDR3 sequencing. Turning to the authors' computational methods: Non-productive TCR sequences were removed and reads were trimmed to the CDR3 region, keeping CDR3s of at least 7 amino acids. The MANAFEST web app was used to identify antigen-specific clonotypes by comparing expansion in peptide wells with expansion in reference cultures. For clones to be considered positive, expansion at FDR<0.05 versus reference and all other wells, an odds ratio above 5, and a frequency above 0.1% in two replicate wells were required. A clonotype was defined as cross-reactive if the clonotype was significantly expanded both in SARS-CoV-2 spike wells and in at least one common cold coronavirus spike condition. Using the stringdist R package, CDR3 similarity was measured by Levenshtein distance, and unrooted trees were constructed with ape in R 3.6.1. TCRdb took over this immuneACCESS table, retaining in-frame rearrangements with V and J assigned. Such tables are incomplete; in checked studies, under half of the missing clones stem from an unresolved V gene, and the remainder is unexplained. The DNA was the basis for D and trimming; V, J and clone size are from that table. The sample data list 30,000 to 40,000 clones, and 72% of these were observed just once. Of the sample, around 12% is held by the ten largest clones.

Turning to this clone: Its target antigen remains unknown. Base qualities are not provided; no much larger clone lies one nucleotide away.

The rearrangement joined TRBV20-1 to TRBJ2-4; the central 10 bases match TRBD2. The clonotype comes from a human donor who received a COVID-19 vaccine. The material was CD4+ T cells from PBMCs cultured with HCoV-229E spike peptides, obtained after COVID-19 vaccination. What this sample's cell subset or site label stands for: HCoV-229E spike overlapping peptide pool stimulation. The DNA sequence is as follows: TGCAGTGCTAGTGATAGCGGGAGGACCAAAAACATTCAGTACTTC. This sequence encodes CSASDSGRTKNIQYF.